This passage covers 11 T cell receptor beta chains from one sample sequenced in a study of shared clonotypes between healthy human individuals. Only CD45RO-negative cells positively selected for CCR7 counted as naive CD8 cells, so terminally differentiated effector memory CD45RA+ cells were excluded. Repertoires were generated with immunoSEQ multiplex PCR, while TCRdb's copy carries only in-frame clones and drops some. This sample has some 2.1 million clones; about 94% occur once, and the top ten carry more than 0.95%. Source material: naive CD8+ T cells sorted from blood. Receptors originate from a man aged 18 to 30 in good health.

In this sample, this clone turned up once. The genes are TRBV4-1 and TRBJ1-5, with D possibly being TRBD1 (6 bases). The CDR3 length is 15 residues. Per germline, CDR1 MGHRA and CDR2 YSYEKL. V lost 6 bases and J lost 1, with 13 bases in between. CDR3 residues: CASSYRDGSNQPQHF. The CDR3 coding sequence is TGCGCCAGCAGTTACAGGGACGGAAGCAATCAGCCCCAGCATTTT.

The chain carries TRBV27 and TRBJ2-5, with unresolved D. The CDR3 length is 11 residues. Looked up from germline, CDR1 is MNHEY and CDR2 is SMNVEV (reference sequence). Trimming removed 5 bases at V and 2 bases at J, with 3 bases between. The CDR3 sequence: CASSGQETQYF. The CDR3 DNA is TGTGCCAGCAGTGGGCAAGAGACCCAGTACTTC.

The chain employs TRBV29-1 and TRBJ2-7, with a tentative D call TRBD2 (6 bases). This CDR3 comprises 15 residues. The germline CDR1 and CDR2 sequences are SQVTM and ANQGSEA. Trimming removed 2 bases from V and 4 bases from J, with 18 bases in between. Here the CDR3 DNA reads TGCAGCGTTGAAAGGGGAGGAGGTGTTGGGTACGAGCAGTACTTC. Residues: CSVERGGGVGYEQYF.

The V call is TRBV10-3, the J call TRBJ1-1; 8 bases match TRBD1. V trimming: 2 bases; J trimming: 5 bases; junction bases outside the gene matches: 4. This CDR3 is built from 14 residues. CDR1 and CDR2 from the germline V gene are ENHRY and SYGVKD. The chain's CDR3 is CAISEPDRGTEAFF. The DNA for the CDR3 is TGTGCCATCAGTGAGCCCGACAGGGGTACTGAAGCTTTCTTT.

This clone was seen only once. At one end the junction does not follow the germline gene, possibly because of a read error. The chain uses TRBV4-1 and TRBJ2-7, with a tentative D call TRBD2 (5 bases). CDR1 MGHRA and CDR2 YSYEKL come from the germline V gene. This CDR3 spans 15 amino acids. CDR3 coding DNA: TGCGCCAGCGGCCAAGTCGGGATGAGCTCCTACGAGCAGTACTTC. Its translation: CASGQVGMSSYEQYF.

This clone came up once. V is TRBV13 and J is TRBJ1-6; TRBD1 is a possible D gene (6 bases). The V and J ends lost 2 bases and 7 bases respectively, with 9 bases between them. This CDR3 has 14 amino acids. CDR1 and CDR2 from the germline V gene are PRHDT and FYEKMQ (reference sequence). In DNA, the CDR3 is TGTGCCAGCAGCTTATCAGGGGAGAATTCACCCCTCCACTTT. Translation: CASSLSGENSPLHF.

The CDR3 reads CASSSGIDNSPLHF. The DNA of the CDR3 is TGTGCCAGCAGCTCAGGGATCGATAATTCACCCCTCCACTTT. The V gene is TRBV7-9, the J gene TRBJ1-6, with TRBD1 as a possible D gene (5 bases). This CDR3 is built from 14 residues. Germline V gene data show CDR1 as SEHNR and CDR2 as FQNEAQ (reference sequence). V lost 4 bases and J 5 bases, leaving 9 bases between the germline ends.

The V call is TRBV19, the J call TRBJ1-1; D might be TRBD1 (5 bases). Trimming stripped 6 bases from V and 4 bases from J, with 15 bases between. CDR3 length: 14 residues. CDR1 is LNHDA and CDR2 is SQIVND in the germline V gene (reference sequence). The CDR3 nucleotides read TGTGCCAGTAGGGTTCGGGGGGGAGCCACTGAAGCTTTCTTT. Amino acids: CASRVRGGATEAFF.

The chain is built from TRBV2 and TRBJ2-3, with TRBD2 matching 9 bases. This CDR3 has 15 amino acids. Germline V gene data show CDR1 as SNHLY and CDR2 as FYNNEI. The J segment lost 5 bases and the V segment lost 5 bases, leaving 8 bases of the junction unmatched. The CDR3 loop reads CASSLGAGGLDTQYF. Written as DNA, the CDR3 is TGTGCCAGCAGTTTAGGAGCGGGAGGTCTAGATACGCAGTATTTT.

The chain carries TRBV9 and TRBJ1-2, with TRBD1 matching over 8 bases. The V gene's germline CDR1 is SGDLS and CDR2 YYNGEE. The CDR3 spans 15 residues. V shed 3 bases, J shed 4 bases, and the junction held 8 bases outside the gene matches. The CDR3 spells CASSADRDGLYGYTF. DNA of the CDR3: TGTGCCAGCAGCGCGGACAGGGATGGCCTCTATGGCTACACCTTC.

The chain uses TRBV6-5 and TRBJ1-2; D is perhaps TRBD1 (6 bases). CDR1 and CDR2 (germline): MNHEY, SVGAGI. V lost 0 bases and J lost 7, with 9 bases in between. The CDR3 loop spans 13 amino acids. The CDR3 sequence is CASSYSDRIGYTF. The CDR3 DNA reads as TGTGCCAGCAGTTACTCGGACAGAATTGGCTACACCTTC.